This T cell receptor beta chain was obtained from a study of a mutant IDH1 vaccine in newly diagnosed glioma. Using immunoSEQ multiplex PCR, the repertoire was profiled, and TCRdb retains in-frame clones only, with some absent. The sample lists about 100,000 clones, about 82% occurring once. The time point: baseline, week 1 (first vaccination visit). As for treatment: pre-vaccination baseline after standard-of-care therapy. Germline assignment: CDR1 LNHDA and CDR2 SQIVND (reference sequence). This CDR3 contains 15 residues. Trimming stripped 8 bases from V and 2 bases from J, with 18 bases between. The sequence came from a man between 35 and 55 years old with glioma. Material: PBMCs, obtained from a glioma patient treated with radiotherapy, temozolomide or both. The chain combines TRBV19 with TRBJ2-5, with D maybe TRBD1 (6 bases). CDR3 DNA sequence: TGTGCCAGTGCAGTATTCCTAGGGGGTCAAGAGACCCAGTACTTC. Protein product: CASAVFLGGQETQYF.